This TCR beta chain was documented in a study of OX40 agonist ivuxolimab in advanced cancers. Study context: Prior therapy, whether anti-PD-1, anti-PD-L1 or anti-CTLA-4, was allowed, and under 50% had some. One patient with hepatocellular carcinoma and two with cutaneous melanoma, three in all, had partial responses.

Profiled with immunoSEQ multiplex PCR; TCRdb holds only in-frame clones, not every one. The sample comprises some 83,000 clones, roughly 84% of which are singletons, and 6.5% rests with the top ten. This clone has just a few counts. V lost 3 bases to trimming and J lost 1 base, with 6 bases between them. CDR1 is SGHAT and CDR2 is FQNNGV in the germline V gene. This CDR3 contains 13 residues. The TCR sequence derives from an adult with an advanced solid tumor such as melanoma, head and neck, liver or kidney cancer. The J gene is TRBJ1-1, the V gene TRBV11-2; D is undetermined. Sequencing used CD4+ or CD8+ T cells sorted from blood, obtained in a trial of the OX40 agonist ivuxolimab. CDR3 residues: CASSFSENTEAFF. For the CDR3, the DNA is TGTGCCAGCAGCTTTTCGGAGAACACTGAAGCTTTCTTT.